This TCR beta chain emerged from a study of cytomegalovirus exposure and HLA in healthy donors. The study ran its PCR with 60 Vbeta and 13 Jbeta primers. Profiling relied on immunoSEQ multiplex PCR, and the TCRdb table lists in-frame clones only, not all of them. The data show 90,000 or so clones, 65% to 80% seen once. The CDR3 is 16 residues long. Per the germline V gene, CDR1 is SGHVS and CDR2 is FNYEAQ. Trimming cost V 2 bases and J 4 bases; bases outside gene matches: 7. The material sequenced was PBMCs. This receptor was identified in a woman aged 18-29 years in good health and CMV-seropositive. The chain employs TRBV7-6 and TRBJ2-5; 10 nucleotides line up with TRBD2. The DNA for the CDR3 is TGTGCCAGCAGCTTAAATCTAGCGGGAGAGGGAGAGACCCAGTACTTC. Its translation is CASSLNLAGEGETQYF.